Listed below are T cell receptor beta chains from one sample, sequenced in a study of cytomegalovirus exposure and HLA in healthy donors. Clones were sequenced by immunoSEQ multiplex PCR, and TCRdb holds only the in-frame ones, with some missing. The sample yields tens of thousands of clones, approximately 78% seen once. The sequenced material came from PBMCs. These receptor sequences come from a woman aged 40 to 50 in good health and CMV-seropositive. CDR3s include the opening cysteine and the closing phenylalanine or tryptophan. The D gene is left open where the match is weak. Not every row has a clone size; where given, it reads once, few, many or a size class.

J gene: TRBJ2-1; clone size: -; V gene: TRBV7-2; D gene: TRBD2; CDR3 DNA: TGTGCCAGCAGCCCTTACTCCGGGACTACCACGGGGAATGAGCAGTTCTTC; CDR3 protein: CASSPYSGTTTGNEQFF
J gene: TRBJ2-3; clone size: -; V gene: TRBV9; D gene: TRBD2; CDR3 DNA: TGTGCCAGCAGCGATAATGGAGTAGCGGGAGACAGTCAAGGAGATACGCAGTATTTT; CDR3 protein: CASSDNGVAGDSQGDTQYF
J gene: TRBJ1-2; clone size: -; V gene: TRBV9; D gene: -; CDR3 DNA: TGTGCCAGCAGCGTAGGTCGGGGACACAACTATGGCTACACCTTC; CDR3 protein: CASSVGRGHNYGYTF
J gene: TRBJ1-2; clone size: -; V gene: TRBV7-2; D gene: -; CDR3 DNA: TGTGCCACCGCCGCGGAGGCTAACTATGGCTACACCTTC; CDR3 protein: CATAAEANYGYTF
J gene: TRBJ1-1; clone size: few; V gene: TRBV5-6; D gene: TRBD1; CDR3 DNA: TGTGCCAGCAGCTTGGAGACAGGGCTGAGGAACACTGAAGCTTTCTTT; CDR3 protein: CASSLETGLRNTEAFF
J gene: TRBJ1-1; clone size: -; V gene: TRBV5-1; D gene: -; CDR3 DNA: TGCGCCAGCAGCTTAGTGTTCATCGACAGGAAAAACACTGAAGCTTTCTTT; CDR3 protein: CASSLVFIDRKNTEAFF
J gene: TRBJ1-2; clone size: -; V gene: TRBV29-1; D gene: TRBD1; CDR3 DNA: TGCAGCGTTGACCTGGGCCCCACAGGGGGCAGTGGCTACACCTTC; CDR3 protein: CSVDLGPTGGSGYTF
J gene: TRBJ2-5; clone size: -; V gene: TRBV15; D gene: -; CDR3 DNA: TGTGCCACCAGCAGAGATCAACTAGCTGAAGAGCAGTACTTC; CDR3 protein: CATSRDQLAEEQYF
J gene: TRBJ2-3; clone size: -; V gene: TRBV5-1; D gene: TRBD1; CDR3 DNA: TGCGCCAGCAGCTGGGTCGGGACAGGCACAGATACGCAGTATTTT; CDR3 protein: CASSWVGTGTDTQYF
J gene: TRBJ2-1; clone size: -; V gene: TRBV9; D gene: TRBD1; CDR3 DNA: TGTGCCAGCAGCGCCGGGACAGGTGGTTACTACAACAATGAGCAGTTCTTC; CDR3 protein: CASSAGTGGYYNNEQFF
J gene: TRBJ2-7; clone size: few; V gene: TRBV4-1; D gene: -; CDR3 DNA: TGCGCCAGCAGCCAAGGAGCGGGCTACGAGCAGTACTTC; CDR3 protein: CASSQGAGYEQYF
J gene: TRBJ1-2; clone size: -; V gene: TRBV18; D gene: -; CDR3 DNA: TGTGCCAGCTCACCCCCGGCGGGGTTGGGCTACACCTTC; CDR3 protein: CASSPPAGLGYTF
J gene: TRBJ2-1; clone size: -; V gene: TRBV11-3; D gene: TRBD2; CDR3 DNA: TGTGCCAGCAGCACGTGGACTAGCGGGAACAATGAGCAGTTCTTC; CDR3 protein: CASSTWTSGNNEQFF
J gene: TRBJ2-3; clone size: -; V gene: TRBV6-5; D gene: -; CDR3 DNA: TGTGCCAGCAGTTACACTGGGAGACCGTCCACGGATACGCAGTATTTT; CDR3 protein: CASSYTGRPSTDTQYF
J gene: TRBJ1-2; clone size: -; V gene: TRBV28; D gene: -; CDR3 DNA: TGTGCCAGCAGCCCTGGTACTTTCGCGTCCAACTATGGCTACACCTTC; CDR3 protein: CASSPGTFASNYGYTF
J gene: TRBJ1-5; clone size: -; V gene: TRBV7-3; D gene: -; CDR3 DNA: TGTGCCAGCAGCCCCTACACAGTTGGACTAAGCAATCAGCCCCAGCATTTT; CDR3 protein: CASSPYTVGLSNQPQHF
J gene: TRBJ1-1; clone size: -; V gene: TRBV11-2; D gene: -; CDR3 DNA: TGTGCCAGCAGCTTAGGGTCATGGCGACAGATGAACACTGAAGCTTTCTTT; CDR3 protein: CASSLGSWRQMNTEAFF
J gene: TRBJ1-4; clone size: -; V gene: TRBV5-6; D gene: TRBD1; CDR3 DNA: TGTGCCAGCAGCTGGGGACAGGGGGAGAATGAAAAACTGTTTTTT; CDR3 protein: CASSWGQGENEKLFF
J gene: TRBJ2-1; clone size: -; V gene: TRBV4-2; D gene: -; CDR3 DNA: TGTGCCAGCAGCCAGAACAGGCCACACAATGAGCAGTTCTTC; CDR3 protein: CASSQNRPHNEQFF
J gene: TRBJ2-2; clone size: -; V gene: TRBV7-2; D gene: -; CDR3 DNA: TGTGCCAGCAGCCCAGGACTTTACACCGGGGAGCTGTTTTTT; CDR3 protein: CASSPGLYTGELFF
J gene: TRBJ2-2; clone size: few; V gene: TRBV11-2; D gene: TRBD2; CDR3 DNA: TGTGCCAGCCCCGGGAGGCTAGCGGTTAACACCGGGGAGCTGTTTTTT; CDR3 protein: CASPGRLAVNTGELFF
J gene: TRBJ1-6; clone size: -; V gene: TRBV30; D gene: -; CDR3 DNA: TGTGCCTGGAGGGGACTGGTGAATTCACCCCTCCACTTT; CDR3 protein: CAWRGLVNSPLHF
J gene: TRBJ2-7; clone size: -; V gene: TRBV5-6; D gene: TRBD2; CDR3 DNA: TGTGCCAGCAGCTTACCGCCTTGGACTAGCGGGAACGAGCAGTACTTC; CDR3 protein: CASSLPPWTSGNEQYF
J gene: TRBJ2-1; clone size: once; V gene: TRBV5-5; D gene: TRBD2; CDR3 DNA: TGTGCCAGCACCTCAACGGGACTAGCGGGAAATGAGCAGTTCTTC; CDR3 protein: CASTSTGLAGNEQFF
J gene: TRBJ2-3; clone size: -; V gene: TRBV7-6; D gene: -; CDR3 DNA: TGTGCCAGCAGCTTAGTCGGGGCGGGAATCACAGATACGCAGTATTTT; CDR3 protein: CASSLVGAGITDTQYF
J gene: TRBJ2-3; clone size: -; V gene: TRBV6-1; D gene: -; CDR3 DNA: TGTGCCAGCAGTGAACCTGGCAGGGTTCAGACAGATACGCAGTATTTT; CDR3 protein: CASSEPGRVQTDTQYF
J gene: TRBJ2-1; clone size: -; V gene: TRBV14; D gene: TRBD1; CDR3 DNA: TGTGCCAGCACTGCAGCAGGGGGCTACAATGAGCAGTTCTTC; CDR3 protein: CASTAAGGYNEQFF
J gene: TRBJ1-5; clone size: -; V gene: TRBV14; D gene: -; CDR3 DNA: TGTGCCAGCAGCCAAGATAGTGGCAGGGTCGGCAATCAGCCCCAGCATTTT; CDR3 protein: CASSQDSGRVGNQPQHF
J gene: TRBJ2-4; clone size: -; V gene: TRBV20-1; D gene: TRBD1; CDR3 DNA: TGCAGTGCTGGGACAGGGAACTTC; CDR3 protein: CSAGTGNF
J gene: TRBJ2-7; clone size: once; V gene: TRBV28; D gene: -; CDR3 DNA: TGTGCCAGCAGTTTAGAAGCAGGCCCCGCGGGCGAGCAGTACTTC; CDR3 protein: CASSLEAGPAGEQYF
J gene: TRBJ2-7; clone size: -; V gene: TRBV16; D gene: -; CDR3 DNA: TGTGCCAGCAGCCAATCGGGTCAGGGCATCGCCGAGCAGTACTTC; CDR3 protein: CASSQSGQGIAEQYF
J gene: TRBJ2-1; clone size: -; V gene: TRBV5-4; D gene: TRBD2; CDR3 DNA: TGTGCCAGCAGTCTTCGACTAGCGCCGGATGAGCAGTTCTTC; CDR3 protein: CASSLRLAPDEQFF
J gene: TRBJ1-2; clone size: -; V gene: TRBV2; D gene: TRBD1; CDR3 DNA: TGTGCCAGCAGCATAAGTTTTACAGGGGGCGGCTACACCTTC; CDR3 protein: CASSISFTGGGYTF
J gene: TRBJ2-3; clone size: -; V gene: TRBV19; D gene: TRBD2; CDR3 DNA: TGTGCCAGTAACGGAGGACTAGCGGGAGGGGATACGCAGTATTTT; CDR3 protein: CASNGGLAGGDTQYF
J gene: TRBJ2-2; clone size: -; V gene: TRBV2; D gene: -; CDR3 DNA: TGTGCCAGCGGGGGCGAGGGAGCGAACACCGGGGAGCTGTTTTTT; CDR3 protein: CASGGEGANTGELFF
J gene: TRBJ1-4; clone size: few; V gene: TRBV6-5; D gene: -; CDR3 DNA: TGTGCCAGCGCCGGAGGTGTGGCCCAAAAACTGTTTTTT; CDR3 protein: CASAGGVAQKLFF
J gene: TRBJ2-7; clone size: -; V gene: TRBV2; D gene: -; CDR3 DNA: TGTGCCAGCAGTGAACCCGGGAGCACGGACGAGCAGTACTTC; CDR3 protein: CASSEPGSTDEQYF
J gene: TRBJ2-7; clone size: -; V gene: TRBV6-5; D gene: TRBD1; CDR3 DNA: TGTGCCAGCAGGCAGGACAGGGGAGTCCTCTACGAGCAGTACTTC; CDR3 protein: CASRQDRGVLYEQYF
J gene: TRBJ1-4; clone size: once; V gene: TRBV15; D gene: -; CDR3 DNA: TGTGCCACCAGCAGAGAACCCCAGGGATCTAATGAAAAACTGTTTTTT; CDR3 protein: CATSREPQGSNEKLFF
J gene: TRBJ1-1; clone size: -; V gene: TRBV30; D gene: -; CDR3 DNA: TGTGCCTGGAGCTCGAGGACTGAAGCTTTCTTT; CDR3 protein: CAWSSRTEAFF
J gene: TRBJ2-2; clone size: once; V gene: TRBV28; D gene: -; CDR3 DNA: TGTGCCAGCAGGACAGCTAACACCGGGGAGCTGTTTTTT; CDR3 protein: CASRTANTGELFF
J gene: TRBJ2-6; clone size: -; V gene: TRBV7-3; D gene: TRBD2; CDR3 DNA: TGTGCCAGCAGCTTGCACGTAGCGGGGACTCGCTCTGGGGCCAACGTCCTGACTTTC; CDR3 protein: CASSLHVAGTRSGANVLTF
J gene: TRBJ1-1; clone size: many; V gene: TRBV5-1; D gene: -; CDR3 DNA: TGCGCCAGCAGCCCGGAGACAGGCGAAGCTTTCTTT; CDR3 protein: CASSPETGEAFF
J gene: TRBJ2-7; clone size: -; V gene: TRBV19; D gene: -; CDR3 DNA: TGTGCCAGTAGTAAAGGCAGGGGCGCCTACGAGCAGTACTTC; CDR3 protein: CASSKGRGAYEQYF
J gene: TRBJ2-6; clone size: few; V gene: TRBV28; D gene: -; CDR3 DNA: TGTGCCAGCAGCCCGACAGGAACGAAGGGCGTCCTGACTTTC; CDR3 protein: CASSPTGTKGVLTF
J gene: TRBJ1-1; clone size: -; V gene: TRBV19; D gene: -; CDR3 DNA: TGTGCCAGTAGTATGGGCAGCCGGATGAGCACTGAAGCTTTCTTT; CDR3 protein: CASSMGSRMSTEAFF
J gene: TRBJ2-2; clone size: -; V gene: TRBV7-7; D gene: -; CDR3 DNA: TGTGCTAGCAGCTTTTCCCCCGTATCAGGCACCGGGGAGCTGTTTTTT; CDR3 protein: CASSFSPVSGTGELFF
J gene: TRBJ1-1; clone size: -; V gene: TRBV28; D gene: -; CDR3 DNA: TGTGCCAGCAGTTTGGGGGGGGGTACTGAAGCTTTCTTT; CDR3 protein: CASSLGGGTEAFF
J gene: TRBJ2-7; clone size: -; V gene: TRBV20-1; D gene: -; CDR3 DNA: TGCAGTGCGCAGACAGGATACGAGCAGTACTTC; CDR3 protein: CSAQTGYEQYF